This entry is about one T cell receptor beta chain. Unique molecular identifiers tagged individual cDNA molecules. TCRdb reprocessed the 5' RACE reads with MiXCR, giving one entry per CDR3 protein. The profile shows roughly 69,000 distinct CDR3 sequences, 9% to 10% of them singletons. Germline V gene data show CDR1 as KGHDR and CDR2 as SFDVKD. The V gene lost 7 bases and the J gene lost 5 bases, with 8 bases spanning the gap. The CDR3 length is 12 residues. These data come from a study of early T cells in non-severe SARS-CoV-2 infection. The sequence derives from an adult who was a healthcare worker with PCR-confirmed SARS-CoV-2 infection or an uninfected control (not recorded which). The specimen comprised whole blood, sampled at baseline. The V and J genes are TRBV24-1 and TRBJ2-4; a weak D match, TRBD1 (6 bases). In DNA, the CDR3 is TGTGCCACCAGGGACAGCGAAAACATTCAGTACTTC. Encoded protein: CATRDSENIQYF.